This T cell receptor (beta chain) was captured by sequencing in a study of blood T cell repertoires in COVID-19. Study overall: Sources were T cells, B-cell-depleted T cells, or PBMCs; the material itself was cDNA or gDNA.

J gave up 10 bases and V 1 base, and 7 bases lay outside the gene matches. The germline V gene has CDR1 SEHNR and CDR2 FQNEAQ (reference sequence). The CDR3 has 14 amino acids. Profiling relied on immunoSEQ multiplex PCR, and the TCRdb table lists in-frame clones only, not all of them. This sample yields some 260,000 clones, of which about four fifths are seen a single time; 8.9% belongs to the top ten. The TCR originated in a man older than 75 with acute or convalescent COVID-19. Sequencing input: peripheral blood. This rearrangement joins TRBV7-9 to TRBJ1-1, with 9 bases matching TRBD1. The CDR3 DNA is TGTGCCAGCAGCTTAGGGGGGACAGGGATTGCAGCTTTCTTT. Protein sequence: CASSLGGTGIAAFF.